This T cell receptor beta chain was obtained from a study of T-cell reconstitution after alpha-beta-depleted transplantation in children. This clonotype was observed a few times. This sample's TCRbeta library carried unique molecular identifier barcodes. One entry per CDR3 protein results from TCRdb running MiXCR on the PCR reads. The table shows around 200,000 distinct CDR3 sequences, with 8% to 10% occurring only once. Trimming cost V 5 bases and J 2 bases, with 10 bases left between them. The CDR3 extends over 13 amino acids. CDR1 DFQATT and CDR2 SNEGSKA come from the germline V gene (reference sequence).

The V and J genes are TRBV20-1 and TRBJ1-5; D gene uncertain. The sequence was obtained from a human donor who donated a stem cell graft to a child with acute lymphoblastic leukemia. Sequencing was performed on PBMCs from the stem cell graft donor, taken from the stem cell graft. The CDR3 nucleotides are TGCAGTGCTTTTGAGAGGGGCAATCAGCCCCAGCATTTT. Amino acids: CSAFERGNQPQHF.